This T cell receptor (beta chain) was documented in a study of CD8 T cells in Susac syndrome. RNA, at about 0.5 to 1 ug, was reverse transcribed with random hexamers. With immunoSEQ multiplex PCR, TCR beta CDR3 was amplified across 54 Vbeta and 13 Jbeta. TCRdb reanalysed the immunoSEQ multiplex PCR reads using MiXCR and keeps one entry per CDR3 protein. The sample lists about 300,000 distinct CDR3 sequences, 70% to 90% seen once, with more than 0.15% in the top ten. Sequences were obtained from CD8+ T cells from PBMCs. This TCR was sampled from a human donor with multiple sclerosis.

The CDR3 loop reads CASSRDQVESYEQYF. The DNA for the CDR3 is TGCGCCAGCAGCCGGGACCAAGTGGAGTCCTACGAGCAGTACTTC. This chain joins TRBV4-1 and TRBJ2-7; D is possibly TRBD1 or TRBD2 (5 bases each). In germline, CDR1 is MGHRA, CDR2 YSYEKL. The CDR3 is 15 residues long. The V end was cut by 4 bases, the J end by 1 base, with 14 bases between.